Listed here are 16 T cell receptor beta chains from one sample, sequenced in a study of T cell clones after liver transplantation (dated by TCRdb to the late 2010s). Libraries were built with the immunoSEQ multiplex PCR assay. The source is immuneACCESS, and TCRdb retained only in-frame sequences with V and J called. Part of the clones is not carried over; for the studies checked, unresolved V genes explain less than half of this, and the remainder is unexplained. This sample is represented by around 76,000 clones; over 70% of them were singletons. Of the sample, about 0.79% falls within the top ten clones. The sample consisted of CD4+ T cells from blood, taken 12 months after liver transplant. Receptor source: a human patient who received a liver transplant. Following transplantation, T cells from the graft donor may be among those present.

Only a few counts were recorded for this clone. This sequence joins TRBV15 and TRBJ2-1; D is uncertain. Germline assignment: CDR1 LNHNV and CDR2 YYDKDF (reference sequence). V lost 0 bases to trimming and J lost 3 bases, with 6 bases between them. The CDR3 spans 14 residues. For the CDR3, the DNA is TGTGCCACCAGCAGAGATCGGAGCTACAATGAGCAGTTCTTC. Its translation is CATSRDRSYNEQFF.

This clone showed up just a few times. This CDR3 is CASQGAGYEQYF. The CDR3 coding sequence is TGTGCCAGCCAGGGCGCGGGTTACGAGCAGTACTTC. This chain connects TRBV28 to TRBJ2-7, with D perhaps given as TRBD1 or TRBD2 (5 bases each). Trimming took off 8 bases at V and 4 bases at J, with 12 bases between the two ends. CDR3 size: 12 residues. The germline gives CDR1 MDHEN, CDR2 SYDVKM.

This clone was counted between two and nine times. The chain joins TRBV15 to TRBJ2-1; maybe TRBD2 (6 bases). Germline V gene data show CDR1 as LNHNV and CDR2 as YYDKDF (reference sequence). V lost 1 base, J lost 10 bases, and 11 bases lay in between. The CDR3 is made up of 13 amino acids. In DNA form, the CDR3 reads TGTGCCACCAGCAGAGGAGGAGGGAACGAGCAGTTCTTC. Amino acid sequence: CATSRGGGNEQFF. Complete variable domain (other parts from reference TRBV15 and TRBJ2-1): DAMVIQNPRYQVTQFGKPVTLSCSQTLNHNVMYWYQQKSSQAPKLLFHYYDKDFNNEADTPDNFQSRRPNTSFCFLDIRSPGLGDTAMYLCATSRGGGNEQFFGPGTRLTVL.

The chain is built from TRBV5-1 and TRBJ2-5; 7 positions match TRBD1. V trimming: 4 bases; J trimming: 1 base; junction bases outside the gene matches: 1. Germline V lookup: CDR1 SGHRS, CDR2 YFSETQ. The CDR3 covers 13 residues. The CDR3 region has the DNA TGCGCCAGCAGCAGGGACAGCCAAGAGACCCAGTACTTC. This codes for CASSRDSQETQYF.

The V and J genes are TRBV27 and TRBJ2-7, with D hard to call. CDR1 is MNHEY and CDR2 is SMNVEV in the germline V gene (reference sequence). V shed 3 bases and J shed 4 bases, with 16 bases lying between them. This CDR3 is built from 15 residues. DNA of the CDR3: TGTGCCAGCAGTTTGACACCCTGGAATAAATACGAGCAGTACTTC. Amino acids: CASSLTPWNKYEQYF.

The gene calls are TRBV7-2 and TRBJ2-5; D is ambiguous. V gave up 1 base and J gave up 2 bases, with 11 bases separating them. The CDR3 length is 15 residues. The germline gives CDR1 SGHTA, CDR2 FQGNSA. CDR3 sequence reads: CASSLVAQQQETQYF. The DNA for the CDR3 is TGTGCCAGCAGCTTAGTCGCTCAGCAGCAAGAGACCCAGTACTTC.

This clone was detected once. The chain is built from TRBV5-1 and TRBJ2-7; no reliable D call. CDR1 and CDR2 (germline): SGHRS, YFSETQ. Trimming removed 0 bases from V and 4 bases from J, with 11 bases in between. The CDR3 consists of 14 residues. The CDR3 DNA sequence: TGCGCCAGCAGCTTGGTGGTCGGTGCTTACGAGCAGTACTTC. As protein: CASSLVVGAYEQYF. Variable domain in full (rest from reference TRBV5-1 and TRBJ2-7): KAGVTQTPRYLIKTRGQQVTLSCSPISGHRSVSWYQQTPGQGLQFLFEYFSETQRNKGNFPGRFSGRQFSNSRSEMNVSTLELGDSALYLCASSLVVGAYEQYFGPGTRLTVT.

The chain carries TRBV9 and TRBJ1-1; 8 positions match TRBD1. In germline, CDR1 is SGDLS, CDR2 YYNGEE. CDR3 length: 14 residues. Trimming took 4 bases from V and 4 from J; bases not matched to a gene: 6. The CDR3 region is CASSPRQGATEAFF. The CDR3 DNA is TGTGCCAGCAGCCCCCGGCAGGGGGCCACTGAAGCTTTCTTT.

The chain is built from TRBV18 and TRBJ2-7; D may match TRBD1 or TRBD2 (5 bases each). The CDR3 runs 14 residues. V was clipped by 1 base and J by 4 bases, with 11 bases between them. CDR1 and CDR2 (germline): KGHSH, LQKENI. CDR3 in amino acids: CASSPRPGPYEQYF. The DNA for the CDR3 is TGTGCCAGCTCACCACGGCCGGGGCCGTACGAGCAGTACTTC.

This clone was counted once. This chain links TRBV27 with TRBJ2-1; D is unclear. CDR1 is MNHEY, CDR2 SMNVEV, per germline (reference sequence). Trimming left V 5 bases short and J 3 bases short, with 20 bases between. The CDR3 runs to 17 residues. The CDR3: CASSPRLGGSFYNEQFF. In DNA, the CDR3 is TGTGCCAGCAGTCCCCGACTCGGTGGATCGTTCTACAATGAGCAGTTCTTC.

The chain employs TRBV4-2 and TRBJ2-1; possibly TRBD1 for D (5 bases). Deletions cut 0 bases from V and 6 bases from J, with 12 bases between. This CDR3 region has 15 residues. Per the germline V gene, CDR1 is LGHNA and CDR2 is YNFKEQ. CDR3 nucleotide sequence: TGTGCCAGCAGCCAAGATAGTGGCAGGGTCAATGAGCAGTTCTTC. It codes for CASSQDSGRVNEQFF.

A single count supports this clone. The CDR3 sequence is CASSSRDTNTGELFF. CDR3 coding DNA: TGCGCCAGCAGCTCCCGGGACACAAACACCGGGGAGCTGTTTTTT. The chain combines TRBV5-1 with TRBJ2-2; a weak D match, TRBD1 (6 bases). From germline, CDR1 is SGHRS and CDR2 YFSETQ. This CDR3 has 15 amino acids. Trimming left V 3 bases short and J 2 bases short, with 11 bases between.

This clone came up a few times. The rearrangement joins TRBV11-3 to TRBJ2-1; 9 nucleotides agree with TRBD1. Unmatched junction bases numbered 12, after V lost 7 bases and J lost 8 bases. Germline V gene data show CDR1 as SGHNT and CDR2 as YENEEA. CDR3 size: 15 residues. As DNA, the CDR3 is TGTGCCAGCAACCCCGGGACAGGGATCTTCTATGAGCAGTTCTTC. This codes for CASNPGTGIFYEQFF.

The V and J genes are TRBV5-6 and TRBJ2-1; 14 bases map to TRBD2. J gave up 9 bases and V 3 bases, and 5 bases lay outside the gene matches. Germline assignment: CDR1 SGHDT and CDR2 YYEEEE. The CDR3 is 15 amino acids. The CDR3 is CASSSGTSGRGEQFF. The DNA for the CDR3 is TGTGCCAGCAGCTCCGGGACTAGCGGGAGAGGTGAGCAGTTCTTC.

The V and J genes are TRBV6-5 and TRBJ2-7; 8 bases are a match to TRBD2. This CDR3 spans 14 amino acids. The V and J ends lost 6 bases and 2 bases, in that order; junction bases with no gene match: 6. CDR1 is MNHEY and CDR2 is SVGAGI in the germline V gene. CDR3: CASSRLAIPYEQYF. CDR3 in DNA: TGTGCCAGCAGCCGACTAGCGATCCCCTACGAGCAGTACTTC.

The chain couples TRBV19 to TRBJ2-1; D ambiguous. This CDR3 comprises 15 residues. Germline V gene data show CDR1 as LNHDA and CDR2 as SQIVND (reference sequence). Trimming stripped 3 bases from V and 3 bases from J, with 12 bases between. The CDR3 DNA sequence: TGTGCCAGTAGTATTCCCAGTGGGGACTACAATGAGCAGTTCTTC. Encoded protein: CASSIPSGDYNEQFF.